Listed below are T cell receptor beta chains from one sample, sequenced in a study of T cell clonotyping in hematopoietic cell transplantation. Some clones are missing from TCRdb's copy, which holds only in-frame ones; the method was immunoSEQ multiplex PCR. The sample includes about 12,000 clones, 80% to 95% of them seen just once. The sample in question was PBMCs, obtained 100 days after allogeneic stem cell transplant. The receptor source for this set is a female patient aged 50-59 years who had an allogeneic stem cell transplant from an unrelated donor, so the T cells may come from the graft donor. Some clones in this sample may be carry-over from other donors' samples. The conserved cysteine and the conserved F or W are not part of the CDR3 here.

j_call v_call cdr3_aa
TRBJ1-1 TRBV18 ASSPSNWNTEAF
TRBJ2-1 TRBV4-2 ASSQGSGGANEQF
TRBJ2-1 TRBV7-2 ASSLVPGLAGAKEQF
TRBJ1-6 TRBV27 ASSLGVEGYNSPLH
TRBJ2-4 TRBV28 ASNEGGRAKNIQY
TRBJ2-5 TRBV28 ASSLLGLGTVQETQY
TRBJ2-3 TRBV6-4 ASSDSGGATDTQY
TRBJ1-1 TRBV7-9 ASSPDRGAEAF
TRBJ1-3 TRBV4-2 ASSNRDIVTNTIY
TRBJ2-7 TRBV5-6 ASSYSDRADDEQY
TRBJ2-1 TRBV10-3 AIGSDPYNEQF
TRBJ2-7 TRBV7-9 ASSLASAAYEQY
TRBJ2-7 TRBV27 ASGEAPLYEQY